This T cell receptor (beta chain) was documented in a study of cytomegalovirus exposure and HLA in healthy donors. The overall study: Assignment to the Caucasian-associated ancestry cluster applied to more than 75% of the approximately 360 genotyped donors.

Germline lookup yields CDR1 MNHEY and CDR2 SMNVEV (reference sequence). The V end lost 4 bases, the J end lost 3 bases, and 13 bases lay between the germline ends. The length of the CDR3 is 14 residues. Primers: 60 Vbeta forward and 13 Jbeta reverse. Profiling relied on immunoSEQ multiplex PCR, and the TCRdb table lists in-frame clones only, not all of them. The sample carries approximately 170,000 clones, 77% recorded once. The source of this sequence is a woman in her 40s in good health and CMV-seropositive. Sequenced: PBMCs. The chain carries TRBV27 and TRBJ2-7; D possibly corresponds to TRBD1 (6 bases). CDR3 coding DNA: TGTGCCAGCAGTTCGGACAGAGAATACTACGAGCAGTACTTC. This encodes CASSSDREYYEQYF.